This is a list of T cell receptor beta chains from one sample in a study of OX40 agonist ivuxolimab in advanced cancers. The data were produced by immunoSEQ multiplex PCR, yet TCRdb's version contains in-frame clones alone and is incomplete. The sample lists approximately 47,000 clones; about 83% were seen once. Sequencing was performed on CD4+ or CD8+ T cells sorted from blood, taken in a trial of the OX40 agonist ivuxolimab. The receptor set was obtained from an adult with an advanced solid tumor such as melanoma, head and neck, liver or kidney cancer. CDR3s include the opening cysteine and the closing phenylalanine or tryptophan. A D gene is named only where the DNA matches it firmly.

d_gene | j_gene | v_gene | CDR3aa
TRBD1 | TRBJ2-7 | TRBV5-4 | CASSLGQGAYEQYF
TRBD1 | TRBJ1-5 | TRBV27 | CASSSRQGARQPQHF
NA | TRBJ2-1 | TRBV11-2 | CASSLSHYNEQFF
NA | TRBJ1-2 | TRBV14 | CASSQVNTYGYTF
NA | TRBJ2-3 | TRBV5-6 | CASSPTGVDTQYF
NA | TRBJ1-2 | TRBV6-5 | CASREAGPSYGYTF
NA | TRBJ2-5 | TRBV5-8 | CASSLADRPGETQYF
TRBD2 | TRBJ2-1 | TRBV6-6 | CASSYILAGNEQFF
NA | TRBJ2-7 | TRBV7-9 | CASSLRFRGGRSYEQYF
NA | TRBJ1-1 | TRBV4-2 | CASSQSFAGTEAFF
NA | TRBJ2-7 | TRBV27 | CASSKGDTPYEQYF
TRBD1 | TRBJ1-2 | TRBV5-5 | CASSSPDRTVYGYTF
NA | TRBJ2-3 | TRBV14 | CASSQGISTDTQYF
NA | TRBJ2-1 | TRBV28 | CASSLSAHNEQFF
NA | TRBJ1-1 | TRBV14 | CASSQDRTPSREAFF
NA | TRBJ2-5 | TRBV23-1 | CASSLGLQETQYF
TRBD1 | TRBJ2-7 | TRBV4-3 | CASSHGQGAYEQYF
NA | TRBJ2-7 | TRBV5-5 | CASSLDWTASEQYF
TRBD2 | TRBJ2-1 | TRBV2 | CASSEALGGTSGADEQFF
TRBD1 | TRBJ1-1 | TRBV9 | CASSVADWTGGAEAFF
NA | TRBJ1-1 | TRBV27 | CASSLFLNTEAFF
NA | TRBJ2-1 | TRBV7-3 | CASSLRGIRFNEQFF
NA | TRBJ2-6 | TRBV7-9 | CASSLWRRANVLTF
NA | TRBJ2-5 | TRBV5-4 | CASRPLERPETQYF
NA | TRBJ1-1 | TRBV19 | CASSIGPLGNTEAFF
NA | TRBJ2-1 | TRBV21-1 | CASSIRGVYYNEQFF
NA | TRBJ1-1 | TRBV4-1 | CASSQEGGNTEAFF
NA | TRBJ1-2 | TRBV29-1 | CSVVSSENYGYTF
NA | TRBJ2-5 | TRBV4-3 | CASSQEAQVWVETQYF
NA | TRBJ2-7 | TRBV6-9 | CASSYSIAYEQYF
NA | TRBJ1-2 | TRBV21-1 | CASSTGTEPMNDGYTF
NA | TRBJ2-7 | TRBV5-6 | CASSLWGGLELNPYEQYF
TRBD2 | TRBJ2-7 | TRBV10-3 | CAISAVAGTSYEQYF